A selection of T cell receptor beta chains follows, all from one sample in a study of early T cells in non-severe SARS-CoV-2 infection. TCRdb used MiXCR to reprocess the 5' RACE reads, holding one entry per CDR3 protein. The sample holds about 99,000 distinct CDR3 sequences, roughly 15% seen once. Sequenced input: whole blood. These receptors were taken from an adult who was a healthcare worker with PCR-confirmed SARS-CoV-2 infection or an uninfected control (not recorded which). CDR3s include the opening cysteine and the closing phenylalanine or tryptophan. A D gene is named only where the DNA matches it firmly. Not every row has a clone size; where given, it reads once, few, many or a size class.

>NA|NA|TRBV28|TRBJ2-3
TGTGCCAGCAGTTTGGAGGGTTTGGATACGCAGTATTTT
CASSLEGLDTQYF
>TRBD2|NA|TRBV12-3/TRBV12-4|TRBJ2-1
TGTGCCAGCAGTCCCCAAGCGGGAACCTCCTACAATGAGCAGTTCTTC
CASSPQAGTSYNEQFF
>NA|NA|TRBV7-2|TRBJ2-7
TGTGCCAGCAGCACCCCCTACGAGCAGTACTTC
CASSTPYEQYF
>TRBD2|NA|TRBV28|TRBJ2-1
TGTGCCAGCAGACCGAGGCGGCTAGCGGGAGGCAATGAGCAGTTCTTC
CASRPRRLAGGNEQFF
>NA|NA|TRBV5-1|TRBJ2-7
TGCGCCAGCAGCTTGGGTCCGAATTATTCCTACGAGCAGTACTTC
CASSLGPNYSYEQYF
>TRBD1|NA|TRBV27|TRBJ2-5
TGTGCCAGCAGCCCTGGACAGGTCCAGGGGACCCAGTACTTC
CASSPGQVQGTQYF
>TRBD2|many|TRBV20-1|TRBJ2-1
TGCAGTGCTAGAGGAGTAGCGGGAGGGACCTACAATGAGCAGTTCTTC
CSARGVAGGTYNEQFF
>TRBD1|NA|TRBV12-3/TRBV12-4|TRBJ1-1
TGTGCCAGCAGGCACAGGGGGAACACTGAAGCTTTCTTT
CASRHRGNTEAFF
>TRBD1|many|TRBV20-1|TRBJ2-5
TGCAGTGCTGCACGACCCGGGACAGAAGAGACCCAGTACTTC
CSAARPGTEETQYF
>NA|few|TRBV28|TRBJ1-5
TGTGCCAGCAGTAGCGGGTTGAATCAGCCCCAGCATTTT
CASSSGLNQPQHF
>NA|many|TRBV29-1|TRBJ2-3
TGCAGCGTTGACGGCGGCACAGATCCGCAGTATTTT
CSVDGGTDPQYF
>NA|few|TRBV14|TRBJ2-7
TGTGCCAGCAGCCAAGAGGTCAGTTCCTACGAGCAGTACTTC
CASSQEVSSYEQYF
>NA|few|TRBV10-3|TRBJ2-3
TGTGCCATCAGTGAGTCTAGGACCTTATACTCAGATACGCAGTATTTT
CAISESRTLYSDTQYF
>NA|few|TRBV7-9|TRBJ2-3
TGTGCCAGCAGGCGAGCTGATACGCAGTATTTT
CASRRADTQYF
>NA|NA|TRBV28|TRBJ1-2
TGTGCCAGCAGTCCGACTGACAGGACCTATGGCTACACCTTC
CASSPTDRTYGYTF
>TRBD2|few|TRBV7-2|TRBJ2-3
TGTGCCAGCAGCCCCACTAGCGGGAAGGGCACAGATACGCAGTATTTT
CASSPTSGKGTDTQYF
>TRBD1|NA|TRBV6-2/TRBV6-3|TRBJ2-3
TGTGCCAGCAAGGGGGGACAGGGGAGCACAGATACGCAGTATTTT
CASKGGQGSTDTQYF
>TRBD2|many|TRBV7-9|TRBJ2-2
TGTGCCAGCAGCCCTGTAGCGGGGCCCGGGGAGCTGTTTTTT
CASSPVAGPGELFF
>NA|NA|TRBV5-1|TRBJ1-1
TGCGCCAGCAGCTTGTCGGTGGAACTGAACACTGAAGCTTTCTTT
CASSLSVELNTEAFF
>TRBD1|NA|TRBV7-2|TRBJ2-3
TGTGCCAGCAGCTACGACCCCGGGACAGGGTTGGATACGCAGTATTTT
CASSYDPGTGLDTQYF
>NA|NA|TRBV20-1|TRBJ2-3
TGCAGTGCTAGAGCCCCGGGGCTTAATCGTCCAGATACGCAGTATTTT
CSARAPGLNRPDTQYF
>NA|NA|TRBV7-6|TRBJ2-6
TGTGCCAGCAGCCCCAGATACAGGGAGACTGGGGCCAACGTCCTGACTTTC
CASSPRYRETGANVLTF
>NA|NA|TRBV29-1|TRBJ2-1
TGCAGCGTTGGAATCTTGAGCTCCTACAATGAGCAGTTCTTC
CSVGILSSYNEQFF
>TRBD1|NA|TRBV5-4|TRBJ1-1
TGTGCCAGCAGCTTACAGGGGGCGCGGCTAGCTTTCTTT
CASSLQGARLAFF
>TRBD1|NA|TRBV30|TRBJ2-1
TGTGCCTGGAGTTCGGACAGGTGGTACAATGAGCAGTTCTTC
CAWSSDRWYNEQFF
>NA|few|TRBV7-8|TRBJ2-3
TGTGCCAGCAGCTTAGAGGGTGACGGCACAGATACGCAGTATTTT
CASSLEGDGTDTQYF
>TRBD1|NA|TRBV19|TRBJ2-7
TGTGCCAGTAGTTCCGGACCGGGACAGGGGTACGAGCAGTACTTC
CASSSGPGQGYEQYF
>NA|many|TRBV11-2|TRBJ2-7
TGTGCCAGCAGCTGGTCACTCGACGAGCAGTACTTC
CASSWSLDEQYF
>NA|NA|TRBV6-2/TRBV6-3|TRBJ1-2
TGTGCCAGCAGTTACCGGGCCGGGAAAGGCTACACCTTC
CASSYRAGKGYTF
>NA|few|TRBV28|TRBJ2-5
TGTGCCACCTTGAAGCCCAGGGAAGAGACCCAGTACTTC
CATLKPREETQYF
>NA|NA|TRBV4-1|TRBJ2-1
TGCGCCAGCAGCCAAGGACTCCTCTCCTACAATGAGCAGTTCTTC
CASSQGLLSYNEQFF
>NA|NA|TRBV5-6|TRBJ1-5
TGTGCCAGCAGCTTGGTAGGGGTTAGCAATCAGCCCCAGCATTTT
CASSLVGVSNQPQHF
>NA|few|TRBV10-2|TRBJ2-7
TGCGCCAGCAATAACGCGGACAGTTACGAGCAGTACTTC
CASNNADSYEQYF
>NA|few|TRBV6-4|TRBJ2-3
TGTGCCAGCAGTGACGAACAGTCAAGCCCAGATACGCAGTATTTT
CASSDEQSSPDTQYF
>NA|NA|TRBV27|TRBJ2-1
TGTGCCAGCGCTACACAAGGGGTGAGTGGCAATGAGCAGTTCTTC
CASATQGVSGNEQFF
>NA|many|TRBV29-1|TRBJ2-5
TGCAGCGTTGTACCAGGCCCTACCGCGGGGGCTTACCAAGAGACCCAGTACTTC
CSVVPGPTAGAYQETQYF
>TRBD2|few|TRBV6-5|TRBJ2-5
TGTGCCAGCAGTCTAGCGGGAGGGTTGGAGACCCAGTACTTC
CASSLAGGLETQYF
>TRBD1|NA|TRBV29-1|TRBJ2-5
TGCAGCGTTTCAGGGGGTTCCGAGACCCAGTACTTC
CSVSGGSETQYF
>NA|NA|TRBV20-1|TRBJ2-7
TGCTGTGCTCCGACAGGTAACTACGAGCAGTACTTC
CCAPTGNYEQYF
>TRBD2|few|TRBV3-1|TRBJ2-2
TGTGCCAGCAGCCCCACGGCGGGACTAGACTCCGGGGAGCTGTTTTTT
CASSPTAGLDSGELFF
>NA|few|TRBV20-1|TRBJ2-7
TGCAGTGCTAGAGGGGCAGGAGACTCCTACGAGCAGTACTTC
CSARGAGDSYEQYF
>NA|many|TRBV18|TRBJ1-5
TGTGCCAGCTCACCATCGGCTAGCAATCAGCCCCAGCATTTT
CASSPSASNQPQHF
>TRBD2|NA|TRBV12-3/TRBV12-4|TRBJ2-1
TGTGCCAGCAGTTCCCGTGGCGGGGGGGCCGGAGAGCAGTTCTTC
CASSSRGGGAGEQFF
>NA|NA|TRBV15|TRBJ1-5
TGTGCCACCAGCAGCGGGGGAGGTTCGAACAATCAGCCCCAGCATTTT
CATSSGGGSNNQPQHF
>NA|NA|TRBV18|TRBJ2-7
TGTGCCAGCTCACCATCGTTTCGACTGAGGACCTACGAGCAGTACTTC
CASSPSFRLRTYEQYF
>TRBD1|many|TRBV27|TRBJ1-2
TGTGCCAGCAGTAGGACAGGGCGCTATGGCTACACCTTC
CASSRTGRYGYTF
>TRBD2|few|TRBV19|TRBJ2-2
TGTGCCAGTGTTACTAGCGACCACACCGGGGAGCTGTTTTTT
CASVTSDHTGELFF
>NA|NA|TRBV20-1|TRBJ1-5
TGCAGTGCTATAATGCCCACCGACATCTATAGCAATCAGCCCCAGCATTTT
CSAIMPTDIYSNQPQHF
>TRBD1|NA|TRBV29-1|TRBJ2-3
TGCAGCGTTGAAAGCAGGGGGCCTCCAGATACGCAGTATTTT
CSVESRGPPDTQYF
>NA|NA|TRBV12-3/TRBV12-4|TRBJ1-4
TGTGCCACCTTAAGGGTGGGAGATGGGGAAAAACTGTTTTTT
CATLRVGDGEKLFF
>NA|many|TRBV7-9|TRBJ1-3
TGTGCCAGCAGCTTTTCTAGGGACGTCTCTGGAAACACCATATATTTT
CASSFSRDVSGNTIYF
>NA|NA|TRBV30|TRBJ2-7
TGTGCCTGGAGTGTACGAGGCGAGCAGTACTTC
CAWSVRGEQYF
>NA|NA|TRBV20-1|TRBJ2-4
TGCAGTGCTAGTAAGGGGGGCAGAACCAAAAACATTCAGTACTTC
CSASKGGRTKNIQYF
>TRBD2|NA|TRBV30|TRBJ2-5
TGTGCCTGGGTAGCGGGGGGCGGAGAGACCCAGTACTTC
CAWVAGGGETQYF
>NA|NA|TRBV7-2|TRBJ2-7
TGTGCCAGCAGCCGCGGGGACAACTACGAGCAGTACTTC
CASSRGDNYEQYF
>NA|few|TRBV15|TRBJ2-3
TGTGCCACCAGCAGAGATACCCTAGCGGATACGCAGTATTTT
CATSRDTLADTQYF
>NA|few|TRBV12-3/TRBV12-4|TRBJ1-1
TGTGCCAGCAGTTTACTATCCGGGGGGAACACTGAAGCTTTCTTT
CASSLLSGGNTEAFF
>NA|NA|TRBV7-6|TRBJ2-5
TGTGCCAGCAGCCTCAGTCCTGATGAGACCCAGTACTTC
CASSLSPDETQYF
>NA|few|TRBV4-1|TRBJ1-1
TGCGCCAGCAGCCAAGATGGTCCAGGGTTGGGCACTGAAGCTTTCTTT
CASSQDGPGLGTEAFF
>NA|NA|TRBV11-2|TRBJ2-1
TGTGCCAGCAGCTTAGGGGCAGGGGGGAATGAGCAGTTCTTC
CASSLGAGGNEQFF